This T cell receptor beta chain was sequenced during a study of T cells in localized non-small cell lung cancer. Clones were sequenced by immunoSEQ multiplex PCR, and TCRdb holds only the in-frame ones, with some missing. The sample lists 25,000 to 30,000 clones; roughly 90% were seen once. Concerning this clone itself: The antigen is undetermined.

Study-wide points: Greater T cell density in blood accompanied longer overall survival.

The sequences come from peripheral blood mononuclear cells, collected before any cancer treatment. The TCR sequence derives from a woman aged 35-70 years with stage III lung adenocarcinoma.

This chain's CDR3 is CASSLANTDTQYF. CDR3 nucleotide sequence: TGTGCCAGCAGCTTAGCTAACACAGATACGCAGTATTTT. The V gene is TRBV7-6, the J gene TRBJ2-3; no firm D call. CDR1 and CDR2 from the germline V gene are SGHVS and FNYEAQ. The CDR3 spans 13 residues. V gave up 0 bases and J gave up 2 bases, with 3 bases separating them.